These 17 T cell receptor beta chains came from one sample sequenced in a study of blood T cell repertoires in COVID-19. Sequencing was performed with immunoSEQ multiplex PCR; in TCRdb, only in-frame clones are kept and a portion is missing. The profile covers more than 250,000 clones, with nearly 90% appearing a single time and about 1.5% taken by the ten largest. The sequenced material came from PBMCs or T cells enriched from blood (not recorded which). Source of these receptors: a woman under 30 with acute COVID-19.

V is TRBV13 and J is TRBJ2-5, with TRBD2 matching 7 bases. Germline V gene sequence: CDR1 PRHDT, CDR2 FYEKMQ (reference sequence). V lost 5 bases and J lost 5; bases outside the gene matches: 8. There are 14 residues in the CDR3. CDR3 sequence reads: CASSTPGREETQYF. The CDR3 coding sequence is TGTGCCAGCAGCACCCCGGGGCGGGAGGAGACCCAGTACTTC.

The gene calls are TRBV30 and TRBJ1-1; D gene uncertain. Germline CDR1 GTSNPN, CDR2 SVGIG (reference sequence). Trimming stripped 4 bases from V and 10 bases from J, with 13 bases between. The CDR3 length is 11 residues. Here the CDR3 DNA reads TGTGCCTGGATGATCGGGATCGCAGCTTTCTTT. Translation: CAWMIGIAAFF. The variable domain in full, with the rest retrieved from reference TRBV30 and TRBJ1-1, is SQTIHQWPATLVQPVGSPLSLECTVEGTSNPNLYWYRQAAGRGLQLLFYSVGIGQISSEVPQNLSASRPQDRQFILSSKKLLLSDSGFYLCAWMIGIAAFFGQGTRLTVV.

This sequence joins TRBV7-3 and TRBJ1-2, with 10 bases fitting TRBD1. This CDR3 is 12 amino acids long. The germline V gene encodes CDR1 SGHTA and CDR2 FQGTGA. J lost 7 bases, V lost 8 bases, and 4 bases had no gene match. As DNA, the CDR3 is TGTGCCAGCGCGGGACAGGGGACTGGCTACACCTTC. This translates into CASAGQGTGYTF.

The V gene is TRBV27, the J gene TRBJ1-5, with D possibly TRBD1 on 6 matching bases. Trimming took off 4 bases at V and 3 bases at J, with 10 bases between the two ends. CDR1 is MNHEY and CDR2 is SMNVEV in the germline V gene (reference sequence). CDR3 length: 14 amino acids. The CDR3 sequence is CASSSQGYNQPQHF. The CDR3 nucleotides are TGTGCCAGCAGTTCGCAGGGGTACAATCAGCCCCAGCATTTT.

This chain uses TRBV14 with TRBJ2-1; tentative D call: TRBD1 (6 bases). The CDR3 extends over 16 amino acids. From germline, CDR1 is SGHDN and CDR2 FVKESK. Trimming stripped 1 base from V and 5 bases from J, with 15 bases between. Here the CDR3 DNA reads TGTGCCAGCAGCCAAGGAAAAGACAGGTGGGACAATGAGCAGTTCTTC. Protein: CASSQGKDRWDNEQFF.

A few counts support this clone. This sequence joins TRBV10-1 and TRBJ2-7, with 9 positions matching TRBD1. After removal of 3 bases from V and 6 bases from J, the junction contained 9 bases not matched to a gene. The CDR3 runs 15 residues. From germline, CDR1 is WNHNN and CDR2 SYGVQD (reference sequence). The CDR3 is CASSDLQGAAGEQYF. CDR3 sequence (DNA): TGCGCCAGCAGTGACTTACAGGGGGCGGCAGGCGAGCAGTACTTC.

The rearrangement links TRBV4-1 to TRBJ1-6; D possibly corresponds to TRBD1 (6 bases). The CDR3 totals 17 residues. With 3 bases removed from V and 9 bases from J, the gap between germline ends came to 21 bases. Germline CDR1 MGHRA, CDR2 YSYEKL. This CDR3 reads CASSQEYGTFWASPLHF. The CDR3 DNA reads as TGCGCCAGCAGCCAGGAGTACGGGACATTTTGGGCTTCACCCCTCCACTTT.

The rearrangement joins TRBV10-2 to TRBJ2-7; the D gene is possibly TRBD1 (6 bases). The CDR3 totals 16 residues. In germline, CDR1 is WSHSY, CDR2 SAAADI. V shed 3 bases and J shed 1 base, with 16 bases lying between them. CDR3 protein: CASSDGRDTLSYEQYF. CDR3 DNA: TGCGCCAGCAGTGACGGCCGGGACACCCTATCCTACGAGCAGTACTTC.

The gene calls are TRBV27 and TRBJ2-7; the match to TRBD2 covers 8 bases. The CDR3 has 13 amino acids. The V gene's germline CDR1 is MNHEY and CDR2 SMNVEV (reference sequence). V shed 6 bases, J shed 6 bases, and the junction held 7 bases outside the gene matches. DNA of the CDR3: TGTGCCAGCAGACCCAGCGGGAGCCGCGAGCAGTACTTC. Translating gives CASRPSGSREQYF.

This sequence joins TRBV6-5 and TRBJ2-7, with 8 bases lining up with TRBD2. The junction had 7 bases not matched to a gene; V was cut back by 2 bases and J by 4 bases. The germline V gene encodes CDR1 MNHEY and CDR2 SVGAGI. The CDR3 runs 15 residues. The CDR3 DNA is TGTGCCAGCAGTTACCGAACTAGCGGCCTATACGAGCAGTACTTC. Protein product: CASSYRTSGLYEQYF.

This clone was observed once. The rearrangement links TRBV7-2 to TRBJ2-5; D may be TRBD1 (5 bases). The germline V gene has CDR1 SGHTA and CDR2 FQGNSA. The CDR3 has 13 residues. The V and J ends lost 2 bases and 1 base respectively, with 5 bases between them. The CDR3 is CASSLQGQETQYF. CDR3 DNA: TGTGCCAGCAGCTTACAGGGCCAAGAGACCCAGTACTTC.

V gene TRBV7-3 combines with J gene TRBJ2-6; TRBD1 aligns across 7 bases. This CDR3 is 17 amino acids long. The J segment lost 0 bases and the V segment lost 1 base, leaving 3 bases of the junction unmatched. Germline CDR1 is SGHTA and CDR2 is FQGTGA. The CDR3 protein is CASSLRTGNSGANVLTF. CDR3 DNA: TGTGCCAGCAGCTTAAGGACAGGAAACTCTGGGGCCAACGTCCTGACTTTC.

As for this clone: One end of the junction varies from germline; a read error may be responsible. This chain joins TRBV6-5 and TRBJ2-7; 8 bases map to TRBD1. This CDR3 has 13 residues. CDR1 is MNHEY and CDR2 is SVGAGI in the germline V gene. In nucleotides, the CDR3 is TGTGCCAGCAGTATGCGACAGGGGCCCCGTCAGGTTTTC. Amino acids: CASSMRQGPRQVF.

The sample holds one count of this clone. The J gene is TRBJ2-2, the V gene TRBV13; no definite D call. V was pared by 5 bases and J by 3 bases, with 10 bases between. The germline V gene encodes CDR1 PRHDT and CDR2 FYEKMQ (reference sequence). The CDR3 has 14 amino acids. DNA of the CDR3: TGTGCCAGCAGCCCCCGCCCGGACACCGGGGAGCTGTTTTTT. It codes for CASSPRPDTGELFF.

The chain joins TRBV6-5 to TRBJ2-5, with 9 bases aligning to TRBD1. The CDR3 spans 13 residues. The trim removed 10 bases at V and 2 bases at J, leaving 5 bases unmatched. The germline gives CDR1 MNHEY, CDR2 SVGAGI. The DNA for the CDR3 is TGTGCCAACGGGACAGGGTGGCAAGAGACCCAGTACTTC. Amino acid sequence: CANGTGWQETQYF.

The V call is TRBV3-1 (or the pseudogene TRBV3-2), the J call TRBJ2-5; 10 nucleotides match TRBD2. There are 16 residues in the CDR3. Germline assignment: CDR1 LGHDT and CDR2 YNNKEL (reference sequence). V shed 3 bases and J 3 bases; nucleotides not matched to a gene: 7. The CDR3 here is CASSHLPSGSKETQYF. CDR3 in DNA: TGTGCCAGCAGCCACCTCCCTAGCGGGAGTAAAGAGACCCAGTACTTC.

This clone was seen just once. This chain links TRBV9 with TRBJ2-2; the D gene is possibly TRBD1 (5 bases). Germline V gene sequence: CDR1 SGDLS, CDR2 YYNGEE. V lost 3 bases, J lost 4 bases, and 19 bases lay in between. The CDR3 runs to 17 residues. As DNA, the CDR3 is TGTGCCAGCAGCGCCCAAGGGGCCGCAGCCCCCACCGGGGAGCTGTTTTTT. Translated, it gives CASSAQGAAAPTGELFF.